Listed below are T cell receptor beta chains from one sample, sequenced in a study of T cell responses to AZD1222 COVID-19 vaccine. Some clones are missing from TCRdb's copy, which holds only in-frame ones; the method was immunoSEQ multiplex PCR. Of approximately 140,000 clones listed, roughly 94% were seen once; the top ten hold over 0.95%. This specimen was peripheral blood, taken on day 0 of AZD1222 vaccination. These receptors came from an adult in good health. Each CDR3 is given with its conserved first and last residue. A D gene is named only where the DNA matches it firmly. Not all rows give a size; the values are once, few, many and, for expanded clones, a class.

cdr3_nt	cdr3_aa	v_call	clone_size	d_call	j_call
TGTGCCAGTAGTCCCCGACTAGCGGGGTCTACGCAGTATTTT	CASSPRLAGSTQYF	TRBV19	NA	TRBD2	TRBJ2-3
TGTGCCAGCAGCTCAGGGGACTTTGTTTGGGGAAACACCATATATTTT	CASSSGDFVWGNTIYF	TRBV5-5	NA	NA	TRBJ1-3
TGTGCCAGCAGTCCCCCCGGTGGGGGGCCGCTTCTCCACTTT	CASSPPGGGPLLHF	TRBV6-5	NA	NA	TRBJ1-6
TGTGCCAGCAGTGTCCCCCCCGGGGAGCTGTTTTTT	CASSVPPGELFF	TRBV2	NA	NA	TRBJ2-2
TGTGCCAGCAGCTTAGCCGCGAACACCGGGGAGCTGTTTTTT	CASSLAANTGELFF	TRBV7-9	NA	NA	TRBJ2-2
TGTGCCAGTAGGACAGGGGGCACTGAAGCTTTCTTT	CASRTGGTEAFF	TRBV19	NA	TRBD1	TRBJ1-1
TGTGCCAGCAGTTACTCGGACAGAACTGAAGCTTTCTTT	CASSYSDRTEAFF	TRBV6-6	NA	NA	TRBJ1-1
TGTGCCAGCAGCTTTGCAGGGGTATATGGCTACACCTTC	CASSFAGVYGYTF	TRBV7-2	NA	NA	TRBJ1-2
TGTGCCAGCAGCTTTTTTGACAGGGCGGGTGGAAACACCATATATTTT	CASSFFDRAGGNTIYF	TRBV5-6	once	TRBD1	TRBJ1-3
TGTGCCAGCAGCCCGACAGCTTCCGGGACAGTTTTGGATGGCTACACCTTC	CASSPTASGTVLDGYTF	TRBV5-5	NA	TRBD1	TRBJ1-2
TGCGCCAGCAGCCAAGGGCCCCTACAAACAGATACGCAGTATTTT	CASSQGPLQTDTQYF	TRBV4-1	NA	NA	TRBJ2-3
TGTGCCAGTAGAAGGTCAGGGGGGCATGGCTACACCTTC	CASRRSGGHGYTF	TRBV19	NA	TRBD1	TRBJ1-2
TGTGCCAGCAGCTTGGCTGTGCTATCCCCCGGGGAGCTGTTTTTT	CASSLAVLSPGELFF	TRBV5-5	NA	NA	TRBJ2-2
TGTGCCAGCAGTTATAGGGGACATCGGACGGACAATGAGCAGTTCTTC	CASSYRGHRTDNEQFF	TRBV6-5	NA	NA	TRBJ2-1
TGTGCCAGCAGCCAAGTGGGAGGCCTAGCGGGGAGCAGGGATACGCAGTATTTT	CASSQVGGLAGSRDTQYF	TRBV4-2	NA	TRBD2	TRBJ2-3
TGTGCCAGCAGTCCCAGCGGGGGGGCAGATACGCAGTATTTT	CASSPSGGADTQYF	TRBV6-4	NA	TRBD2	TRBJ2-3
TGTGCCAGCAGCTTAGGGAGACAGGATGAAAAACTGTTTTTT	CASSLGRQDEKLFF	TRBV7-2	NA	NA	TRBJ1-4
TGTGCCAGCAGCCTAGGGACTAGCGGGAGGACCCAGTACTTC	CASSLGTSGRTQYF	TRBV9	few	TRBD2	TRBJ2-5
TGCGCCAGCAGCTTGGCTACAGGATTCAACTATGGCTACACCTTC	CASSLATGFNYGYTF	TRBV5-1	NA	NA	TRBJ1-2
TGTGCCAGCAGCACCCGGGCCAAGGTCGGGGGCTACACCTTC	CASSTRAKVGGYTF	TRBV9	NA	NA	TRBJ1-2
TGTGCCAGCAGCCGAGGACAGGGATCCTACAATGAGCAGTTCTTC	CASSRGQGSYNEQFF	TRBV11-1	NA	TRBD1	TRBJ2-1
TGTGCCAGCAGCTTGGACAGGGGGGTGACCTTC	CASSLDRGVTF	TRBV5-4	NA	TRBD1	TRBJ1-2
TGTGCCAGTAGTACGTCGACAGGGGGAAATGAGCAGTTCTTC	CASSTSTGGNEQFF	TRBV19	NA	TRBD1	TRBJ2-1
TGCAGCGTGGGCGGGACTGCTTATGGCTACACCTTC	CSVGGTAYGYTF	TRBV29-1	NA	NA	TRBJ1-2
TGTGCCAGCAGCCCACGGACGGGACTCCCGGTAAAGGTCGCCGGGGAGCTGTTTTTT	CASSPRTGLPVKVAGELFF	TRBV7-2	NA	NA	TRBJ2-2
TGTGCCTGGAGCGACGGGGTGGGGTACAATGAGCAGTTCTTC	CAWSDGVGYNEQFF	TRBV30	NA	NA	TRBJ2-1
TGTGCCAGCGGTAGGGGACGGCAAGAGACCCAGTACTTC	CASGRGRQETQYF	TRBV28	NA	NA	TRBJ2-5
TGTGCCAGTGGACAGGGTTTATCACCCCTCCACTTT	CASGQGLSPLHF	TRBV19	NA	TRBD1	TRBJ1-6
TGCGCCAGCAGCCCCACACAGGGGGGATATGGCTACACCTTC	CASSPTQGGYGYTF	TRBV5-1	NA	TRBD1	TRBJ1-2
TGTGCCAGCAGCCGGGGAGGCTCCTCGGTCAGAGATACGCAGTATTTT	CASSRGGSSVRDTQYF	TRBV7-6	NA	NA	TRBJ2-3